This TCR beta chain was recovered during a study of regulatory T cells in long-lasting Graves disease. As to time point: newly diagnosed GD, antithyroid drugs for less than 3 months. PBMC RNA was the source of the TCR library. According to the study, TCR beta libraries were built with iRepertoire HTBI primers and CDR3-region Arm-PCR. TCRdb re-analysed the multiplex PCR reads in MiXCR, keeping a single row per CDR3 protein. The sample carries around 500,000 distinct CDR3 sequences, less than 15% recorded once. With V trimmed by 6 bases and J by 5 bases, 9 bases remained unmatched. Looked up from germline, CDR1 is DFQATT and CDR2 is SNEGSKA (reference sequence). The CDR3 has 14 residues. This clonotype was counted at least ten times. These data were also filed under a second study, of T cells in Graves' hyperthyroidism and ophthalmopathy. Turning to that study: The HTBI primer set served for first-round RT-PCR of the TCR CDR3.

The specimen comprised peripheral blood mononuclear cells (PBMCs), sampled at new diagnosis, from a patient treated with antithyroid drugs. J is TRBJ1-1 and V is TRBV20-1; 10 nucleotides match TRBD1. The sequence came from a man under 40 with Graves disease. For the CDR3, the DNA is TGCAGTGCACCGACAGGGGGCGAAGATACTGAAGCTTTCTTT. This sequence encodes CSAPTGGEDTEAFF.